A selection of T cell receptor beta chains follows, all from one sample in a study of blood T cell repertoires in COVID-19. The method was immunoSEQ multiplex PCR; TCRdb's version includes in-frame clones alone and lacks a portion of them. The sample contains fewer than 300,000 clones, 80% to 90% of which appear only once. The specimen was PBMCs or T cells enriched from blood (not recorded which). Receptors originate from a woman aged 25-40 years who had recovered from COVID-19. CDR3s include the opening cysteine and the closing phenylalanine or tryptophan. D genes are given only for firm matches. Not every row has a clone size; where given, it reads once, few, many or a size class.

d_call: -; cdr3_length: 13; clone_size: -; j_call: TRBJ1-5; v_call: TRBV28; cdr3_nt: TGTGCCAGCAGTTCGTTTGGACTTCAGCCCCAGCATTTT; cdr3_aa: CASSSFGLQPQHF
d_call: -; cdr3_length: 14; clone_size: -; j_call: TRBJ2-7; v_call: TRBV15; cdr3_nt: TGTGCCACCAGCTCCCCCGGGGTCTCCTACGAGCAGTACTTC; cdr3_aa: CATSSPGVSYEQYF
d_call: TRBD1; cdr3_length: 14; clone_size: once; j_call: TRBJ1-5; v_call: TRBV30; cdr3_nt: TGTGCCTGGAGTGGCCCGACAGGGGTTCAGCCCCAGCATTTT; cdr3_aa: CAWSGPTGVQPQHF
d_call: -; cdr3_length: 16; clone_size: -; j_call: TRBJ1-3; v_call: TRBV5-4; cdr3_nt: TGTGCCAGCAGCTCCAAGGACGGAGGCTCTGGAAACACCATATATTTT; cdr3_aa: CASSSKDGGSGNTIYF
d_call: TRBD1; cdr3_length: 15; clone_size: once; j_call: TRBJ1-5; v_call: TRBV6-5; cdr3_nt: TGTGCCAGCAGTCGGACAGGAAATAGCAATCAGCCCCAGCATTTT; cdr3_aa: CASSRTGNSNQPQHF
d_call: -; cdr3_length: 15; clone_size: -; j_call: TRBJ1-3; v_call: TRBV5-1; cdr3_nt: TGCGCCAGCAGCTTGGAAGGGGGAATAGGAAACACCATATATTTT; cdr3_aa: CASSLEGGIGNTIYF
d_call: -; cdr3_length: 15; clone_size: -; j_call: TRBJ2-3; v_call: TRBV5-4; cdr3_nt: TGTGCCAGCAGCTTCGGCGGGGTGAGCACAGATACGCAGTATTTT; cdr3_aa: CASSFGGVSTDTQYF
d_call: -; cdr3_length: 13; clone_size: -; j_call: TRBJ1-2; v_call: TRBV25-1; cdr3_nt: TGTGCCAGCAGGGCCCTGGCAGGGCATGGCTACACCTTC; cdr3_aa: CASRALAGHGYTF
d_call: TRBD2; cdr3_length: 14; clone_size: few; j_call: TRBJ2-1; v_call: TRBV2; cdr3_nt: TGTGCCAGCAATCTAGCGGGGGGTACCGGTGAGCAGTTCTTC; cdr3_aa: CASNLAGGTGEQFF
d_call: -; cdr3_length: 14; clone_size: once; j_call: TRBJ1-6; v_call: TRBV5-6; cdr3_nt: TGTGCCAGCGCGAAACCAGGACTTAATTCACCCCTCCACTTT; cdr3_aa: CASAKPGLNSPLHF
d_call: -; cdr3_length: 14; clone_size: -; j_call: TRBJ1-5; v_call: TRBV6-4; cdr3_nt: TGTGCCAGCAGTGACGGACATAGCAATCAGCCCCAGCATTTT; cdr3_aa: CASSDGHSNQPQHF
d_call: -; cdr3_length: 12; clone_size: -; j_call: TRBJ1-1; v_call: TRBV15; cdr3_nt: TGTGCCACACAGGGCGGTGGGGCTGAAGCTTTCTTT; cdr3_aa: CATQGGGAEAFF
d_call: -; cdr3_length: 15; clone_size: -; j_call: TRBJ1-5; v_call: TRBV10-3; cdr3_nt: TGTGCCATCAGTGAGTCGCATAGTCACAATCAGCCCCAGCATTTT; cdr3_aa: CAISESHSHNQPQHF
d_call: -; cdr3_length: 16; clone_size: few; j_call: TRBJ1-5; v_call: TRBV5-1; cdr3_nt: TGCGCCAGCAGCTCAGGGGCCGGAGGTAGCAATCAGCCCCAGCATTTT; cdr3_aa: CASSSGAGGSNQPQHF
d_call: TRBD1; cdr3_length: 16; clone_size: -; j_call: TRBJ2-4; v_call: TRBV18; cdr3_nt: TGTGCCAGCTCACCACCGCAGGGGGTGGCCAAAAACATTCAGTACTTC; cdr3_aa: CASSPPQGVAKNIQYF
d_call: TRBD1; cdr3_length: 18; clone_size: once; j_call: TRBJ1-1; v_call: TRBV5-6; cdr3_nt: TGTGCCAGCAGCCCTCCGTTCTGGGACAGGGGGCGGAACACTGAAGCTTTCTTT; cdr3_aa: CASSPPFWDRGRNTEAFF
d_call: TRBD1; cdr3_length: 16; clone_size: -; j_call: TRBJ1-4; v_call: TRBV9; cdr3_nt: TGTGCCAGCAGCGTAAGATTGGGGCAGGGGGGAGAAAAACTGTTTTTT; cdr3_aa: CASSVRLGQGGEKLFF
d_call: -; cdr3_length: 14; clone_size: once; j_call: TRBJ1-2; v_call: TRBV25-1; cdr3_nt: TGTGCCAGCAGATTCGAGGGAGGGAACTATGGCTACACCTTC; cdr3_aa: CASRFEGGNYGYTF
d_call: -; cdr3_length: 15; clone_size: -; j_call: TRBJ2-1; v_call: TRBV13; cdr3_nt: TGTGCCAGCAACATACGCGGGGTAATCTACAATGAGCAGTTCTTC; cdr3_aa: CASNIRGVIYNEQFF
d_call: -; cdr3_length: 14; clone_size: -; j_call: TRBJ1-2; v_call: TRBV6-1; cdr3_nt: TGTGCCAGCAGTGAATTGGGCCAGAGGGATGGCTACACCTTC; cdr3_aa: CASSELGQRDGYTF
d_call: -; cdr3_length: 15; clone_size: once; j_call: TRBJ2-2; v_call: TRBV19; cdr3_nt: TGTGCCAGTAGTATAAACGGGGGTGGTACCGGGGAGCTGTTTTTT; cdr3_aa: CASSINGGGTGELFF
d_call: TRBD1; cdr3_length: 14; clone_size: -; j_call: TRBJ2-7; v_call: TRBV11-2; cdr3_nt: TGTGCCAGCAGCGTTGGGACAGGCCTCTGGGAGCAGTACTTC; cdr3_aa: CASSVGTGLWEQYF
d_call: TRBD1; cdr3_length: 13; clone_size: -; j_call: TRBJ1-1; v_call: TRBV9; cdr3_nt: TGTGCCAGCAGCGTAGGGACAGGCACTGAAGCTTTCTTT; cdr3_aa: CASSVGTGTEAFF
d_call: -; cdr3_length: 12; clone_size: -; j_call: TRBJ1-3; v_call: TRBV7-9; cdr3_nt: TGTGCCAGCAGCTTACAGGGAAACACCATATATTTT; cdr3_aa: CASSLQGNTIYF
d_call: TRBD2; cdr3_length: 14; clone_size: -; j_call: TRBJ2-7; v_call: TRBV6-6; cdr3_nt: TGTGCCAGCAGTTACTCTGCGGGAGCCTACGAGCAGTACTTC; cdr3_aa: CASSYSAGAYEQYF
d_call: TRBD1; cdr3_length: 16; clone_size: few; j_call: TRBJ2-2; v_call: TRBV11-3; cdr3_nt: TGTGCCAGCACCTCCCAACAGGGGGCGGGATCCGGGGAGCTGTTTTTT; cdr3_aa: CASTSQQGAGSGELFF
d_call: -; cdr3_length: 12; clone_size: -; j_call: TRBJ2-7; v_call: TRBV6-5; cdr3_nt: TGTGCCAGCAGTTCCTCCTCTATCGAGCAGTACTTC; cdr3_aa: CASSSSSIEQYF
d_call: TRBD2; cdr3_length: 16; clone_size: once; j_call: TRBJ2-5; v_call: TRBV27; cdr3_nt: TGTGCCAGCAGTCCCCTGACCGGGACTAAGGTCGGGACCCAGTACTTC; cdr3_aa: CASSPLTGTKVGTQYF